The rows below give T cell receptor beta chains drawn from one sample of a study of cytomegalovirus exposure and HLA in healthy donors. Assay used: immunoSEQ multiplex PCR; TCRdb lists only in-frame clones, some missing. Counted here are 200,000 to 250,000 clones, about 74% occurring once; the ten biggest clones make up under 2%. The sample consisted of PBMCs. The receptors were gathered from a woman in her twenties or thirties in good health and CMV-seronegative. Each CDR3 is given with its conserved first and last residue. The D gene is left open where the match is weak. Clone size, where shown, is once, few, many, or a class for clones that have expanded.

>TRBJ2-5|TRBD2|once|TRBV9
CASSTSKGLAGETQYF
TGTGCCAGCAGCACCTCCAAGGGACTAGCGGGGGAGACCCAGTACTTC
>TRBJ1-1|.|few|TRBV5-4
CASSLASRANTEAFF
TGTGCCAGCAGCTTGGCCTCTCGAGCAAACACTGAAGCTTTCTTT
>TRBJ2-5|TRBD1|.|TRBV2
CASQGVRGETQYF
TGTGCCAGCCAGGGGGTCAGGGGGGAGACCCAGTACTTC
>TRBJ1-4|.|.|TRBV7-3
CASSPQGSGKLFF
TGTGCCAGCAGCCCCCAGGGGTCGGGAAAACTGTTTTTT
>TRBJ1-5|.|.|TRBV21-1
CASSKEARTGDTQPQHF
TGTGCCAGCAGCAAAGAAGCCAGGACAGGGGACACTCAGCCCCAGCATTTT
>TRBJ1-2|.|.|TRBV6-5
CASSYPPPGGYTF
TGTGCCAGCAGTTACCCCCCCCCAGGTGGCTACACCTTC
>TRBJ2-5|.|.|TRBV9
CASSAGSQETQYF
TGTGCCAGCAGCGCGGGGAGCCAAGAGACCCAGTACTTC
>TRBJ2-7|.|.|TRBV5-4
CASSDRLEYSYEQYF
TGTGCCAGCAGCGATCGACTGGAATATTCCTACGAGCAGTACTTC
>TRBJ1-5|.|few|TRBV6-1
CASSELSISNQPQHF
TGTGCCAGCAGTGAACTGAGTATAAGCAATCAGCCCCAGCATTTT
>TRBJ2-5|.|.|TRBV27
CASSPHPGRGRETQYF
TGTGCCAGCAGTCCACATCCGGGGCGGGGCCGGGAGACCCAGTACTTC
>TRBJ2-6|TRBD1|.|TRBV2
CASQFRGGQGASGANVLTF
TGTGCCAGCCAGTTTAGGGGGGGACAGGGGGCCTCTGGGGCCAACGTCCTGACTTTC
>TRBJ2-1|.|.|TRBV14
CASSQRDSGSSDEQFF
TGTGCCAGCAGCCAAAGGGACAGCGGGAGTAGCGATGAGCAGTTCTTC
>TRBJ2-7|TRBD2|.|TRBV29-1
CSVGTSGNYEQYF
TGCAGCGTCGGGACTAGCGGGAACTACGAGCAGTACTTC
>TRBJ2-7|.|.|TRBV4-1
CASSQARGAATEQYF
TGCGCCAGCAGCCAGGCCAGGGGAGCCGCGACCGAGCAGTACTTC
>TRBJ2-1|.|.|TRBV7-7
CASSLVGTDKEAQFF
TGTGCTAGCAGCTTAGTCGGGACTGATAAAGAGGCCCAGTTCTTC
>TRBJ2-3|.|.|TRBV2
CASKVAESPDTQYF
TGTGCCAGCAAGGTAGCGGAGTCCCCAGATACGCAGTATTTT
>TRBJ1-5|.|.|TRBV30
CAWSVDSNQPQHF
TGTGCCTGGAGTGTAGACAGTAATCAGCCCCAGCATTTT
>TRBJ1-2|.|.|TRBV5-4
CASSFNGYTF
TGTGCCAGCAGCTTTAATGGCTACACCTTC
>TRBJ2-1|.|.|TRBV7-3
CASSADGPSKRFF
TGTGCCAGCAGCGCGGACGGCCCTAGCAAGCGGTTCTTC
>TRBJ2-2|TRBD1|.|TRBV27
CASTGTANTGELFF
TGTGCCAGCACCGGGACAGCGAACACCGGGGAGCTGTTTTTT
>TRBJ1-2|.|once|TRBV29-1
CSTPGLSANYGYTF
TGCAGTACACCGGGACTTTCAGCTAACTATGGCTACACCTTC
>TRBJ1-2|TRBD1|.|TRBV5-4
CASSLAGQGVGGYTF
TGTGCCAGCAGCTTGGCGGGACAGGGGGTGGGTGGCTACACCTTC
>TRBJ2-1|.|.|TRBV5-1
CASSMDGLRGQFF
TGCGCCAGCAGTATGGATGGACTTAGAGGGCAGTTCTTC
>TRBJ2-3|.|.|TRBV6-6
CASSYSTGYSTDTQYF
TGTGCCAGCAGTTACTCGACGGGGTACTCCACAGATACGCAGTATTTT
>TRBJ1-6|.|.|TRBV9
CASSVGESSYNSPLHF
TGTGCCAGCAGCGTAGGTGAGAGCTCCTATAATTCACCCCTCCACTTT
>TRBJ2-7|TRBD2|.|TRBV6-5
CASSYSASGAYEQYF
TGTGCCAGCAGTTACTCCGCTAGCGGGGCCTACGAGCAGTACTTC
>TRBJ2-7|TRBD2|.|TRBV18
CASSPAGTSGAGSYEQYF
TGTGCCAGCTCACCCGCTGGAACTAGCGGGGCCGGCTCCTACGAGCAGTACTTC
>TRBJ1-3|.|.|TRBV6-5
CASSYSSGVGDTIYF
TGTGCCAGCAGCTACTCCTCGGGGGTTGGGGACACCATATATTTT
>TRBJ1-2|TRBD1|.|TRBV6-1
CASSVTGGIYGYTF
TGTGCCAGCAGCGTTACAGGGGGTATTTATGGCTACACCTTC
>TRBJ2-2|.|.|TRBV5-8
CASSLMGLTNTGELFF
TGTGCCAGCAGCTTAATGGGACTTACGAACACCGGGGAGCTGTTTTTT
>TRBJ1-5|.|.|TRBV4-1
CASRLGSNQPQHF
TGCGCCAGCAGACTAGGTAGCAATCAGCCCCAGCATTTT
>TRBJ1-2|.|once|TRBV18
CASSPGTDYGYTF
TGTGCCAGCTCACCAGGGACTGACTATGGCTACACCTTC
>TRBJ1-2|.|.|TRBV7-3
CASSSRSAGWALSGYTF
TGTGCCAGCAGCTCCCGCTCGGCAGGGTGGGCTCTCAGTGGCTACACCTTC
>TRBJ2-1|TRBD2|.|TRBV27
CASTLGLAGYNEQFF
TGTGCCAGCACCCTCGGACTAGCGGGTTACAATGAGCAGTTCTTC
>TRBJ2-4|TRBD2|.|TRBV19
CASSIGLLAGVLAKNIQYF
TGTGCCAGTAGTATAGGGTTGCTAGCGGGGGTCCTAGCCAAAAACATTCAGTACTTC
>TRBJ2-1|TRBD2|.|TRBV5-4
CASSLRTSGRNFFNEQFF
TGTGCCAGCAGCTTAAGGACTAGCGGGAGAAACTTTTTCAATGAGCAGTTCTTC
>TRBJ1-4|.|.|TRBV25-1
CASSVYEDSKKLFF
TGTGCCAGCAGTGTTTATGAGGACTCAAAAAAACTGTTTTTT
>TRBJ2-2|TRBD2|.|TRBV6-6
CASGLASGTGELFF
TGTGCCAGCGGACTAGCTTCGGGCACCGGGGAGCTGTTTTTT
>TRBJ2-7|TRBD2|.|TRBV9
CASSVGTSGYYEQYF
TGTGCCAGCAGCGTCGGGACTAGCGGTTATTACGAGCAGTACTTC
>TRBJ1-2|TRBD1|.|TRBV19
CASTLDRGFYGYTF
TGTGCCAGTACTCTGGACAGGGGGTTCTATGGCTACACCTTC
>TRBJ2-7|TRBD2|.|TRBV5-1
CASKGPAGNVGEQYF
TGCGCCAGCAAGGGTCCAGCGGGAAACGTAGGCGAGCAGTACTTC
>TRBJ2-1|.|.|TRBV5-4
CASSPRTKVVNEQFF
TGTGCCAGCAGCCCTCGGACAAAGGTAGTCAATGAGCAGTTCTTC
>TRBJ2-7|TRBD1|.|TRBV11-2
CASSLGQGAGEGEQYF
TGTGCCAGCAGCTTGGGACAGGGGGCGGGAGAGGGCGAGCAGTACTTC
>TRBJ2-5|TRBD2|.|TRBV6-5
CASRRLAGGLETQYF
TGTGCCAGCAGGAGACTAGCGGGGGGACTAGAGACCCAGTACTTC